The source of this T cell receptor beta chain is a study of beta chain features in type 1 diabetes. Points from the study as a whole: Fewer junction insertions and more nucleotide deletions appeared in type 1 diabetes patients.

Expressed TCRB transcripts were sequenced because the isolated RNA had all been reverse transcribed beforehand. The data were produced by immunoSEQ multiplex PCR, yet TCRdb's version contains in-frame clones alone and is incomplete. The sample shows approximately 330,000 clones, about 11% of them seen only once. The ends lost 5 bases at V and 4 bases at J; junction bases unmatched: 6. The germline V gene encodes CDR1 WSHSY and CDR2 SAAADI. CDR3 length: 16 residues. This clone has only a few counts. Its cognate antigen is unknown. Sequenced sample: naive CD4+ T cells from blood. The chain employs TRBV10-2 and TRBJ2-5; 14 bases line up with TRBD2. This clonotype originated in a woman in her 30s in good health. CDR3 sequence (DNA): TGCGCCAGCAGTTGGGGACTAGCGGGAGATGGAGAGACCCAGTACTTC. The encoded protein is CASSWGLAGDGETQYF.